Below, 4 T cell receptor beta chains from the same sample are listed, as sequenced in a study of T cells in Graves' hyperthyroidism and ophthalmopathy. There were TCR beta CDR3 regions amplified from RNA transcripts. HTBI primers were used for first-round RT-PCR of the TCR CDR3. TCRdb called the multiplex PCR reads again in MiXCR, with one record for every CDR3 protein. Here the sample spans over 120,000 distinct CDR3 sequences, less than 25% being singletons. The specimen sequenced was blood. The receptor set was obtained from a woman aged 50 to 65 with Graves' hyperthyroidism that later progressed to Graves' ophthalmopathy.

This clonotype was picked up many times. CDR3 in DNA: TGCAGTGCTACGGTACAGACAGACGAGCAGTACTTC. Residues: CSATVQTDEQYF. This chain connects TRBV20-1 to TRBJ2-7; maybe TRBD1 (5 bases). V was shortened by 4 bases and J by 5 bases, with 12 bases between the two germline ends. The CDR3 spans 12 residues. Germline lookup yields CDR1 DFQATT and CDR2 SNEGSKA (reference sequence).

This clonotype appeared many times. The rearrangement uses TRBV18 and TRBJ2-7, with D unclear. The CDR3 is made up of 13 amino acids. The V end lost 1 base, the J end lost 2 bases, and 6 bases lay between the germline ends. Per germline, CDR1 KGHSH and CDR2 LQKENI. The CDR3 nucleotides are TGTGCCAGCTCACCACGGGCGGCCTACGAGCAGTACTTC. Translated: CASSPRAAYEQYF.

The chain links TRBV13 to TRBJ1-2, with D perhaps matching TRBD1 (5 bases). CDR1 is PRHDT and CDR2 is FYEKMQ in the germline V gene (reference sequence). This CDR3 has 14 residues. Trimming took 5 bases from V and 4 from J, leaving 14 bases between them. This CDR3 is CASSLSTGLYGYTF. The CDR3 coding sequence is TGTGCCAGCAGCCTGTCGACGGGACTCTATGGCTACACCTTC.

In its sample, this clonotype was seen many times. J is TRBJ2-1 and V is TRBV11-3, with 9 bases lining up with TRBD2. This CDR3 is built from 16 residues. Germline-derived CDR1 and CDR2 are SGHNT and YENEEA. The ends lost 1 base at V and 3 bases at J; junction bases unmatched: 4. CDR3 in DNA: TGTGCCAGCAGCTTAGCAAATAGCGGGAGCTACAATGAGCAGTTCTTC. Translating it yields CASSLANSGSYNEQFF. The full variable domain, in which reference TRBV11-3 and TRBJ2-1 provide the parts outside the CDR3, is EAGVVQSPRYKIIEKKQPVAFWCNPISGHNTLYWYLQNLGQGPELLIRYENEEAVDDSQLPKDRFSAERLKGVDSTLKIQPAELGDSAVYLCASSLANSGSYNEQFFGPGTRLTVL.